Following are 17 T cell receptor beta chains from one sample sequenced in a study of cytomegalovirus exposure and HLA in healthy donors. The PCR had 60 Vbeta and 13 Jbeta primers. Clones were read by immunoSEQ multiplex PCR, and TCRdb kept only the in-frame ones, dropping some. The sample has over 150,000 clones, roughly 77% seen once. Sequencing input: PBMCs. The source is a male donor in good health and CMV-seronegative.

This chain links TRBV7-3 with TRBJ2-3, with D perhaps TRBD2 (6 bases). V lost 5 bases and J 0 bases, leaving 12 bases between the germline ends. Germline V lookup: CDR1 SGHTA, CDR2 FQGTGA. The CDR3 consists of 15 residues. The CDR3 DNA is TGTGCCAGCAGCCCGAGCGGGTTTAGCACAGATACGCAGTATTTT. This encodes CASSPSGFSTDTQYF.

The CDR3 reads CAVSAPGANTEAFF. The CDR3, as DNA: TGTGCCGTCTCAGCCCCAGGGGCGAACACTGAAGCTTTCTTT. The V call is TRBV10-3, the J call TRBJ1-1; the D gene is possibly TRBD1 (6 bases). The CDR3 consists of 14 residues. The germline V gene encodes CDR1 ENHRY and CDR2 SYGVKD. Trimming left V 11 bases short and J 1 base short, with 17 bases between.

The chain joins TRBV29-1 to TRBJ2-7; D not resolved. Germline values: CDR1 SQVTM, CDR2 ANQGSEA. The CDR3 runs 11 residues. Trimming took off 0 bases at V and 4 bases at J, with 4 bases between the two ends. The DNA of the CDR3 is TGCAGCGTTGAAGATCGTTACGAGCAGTACTTC. Translating it yields CSVEDRYEQYF.

This rearrangement joins TRBV7-2 to TRBJ1-4; 8 bases match TRBD1. CDR1 and CDR2 (germline): SGHTA, FQGNSA. V dropped 6 bases and J dropped 5; count of bases not matched to a gene: 5. There are 14 residues in the CDR3. The CDR3 nucleotides are TGTGCCAGCAGTTACAGGGGGGGAAATGAAAAACTGTTTTTT. Protein product: CASSYRGGNEKLFF.

This clone was seen just once. The chain is built from TRBV7-2 and TRBJ2-1; 9 nucleotides line up with TRBD2. Germline V lookup: CDR1 SGHTA, CDR2 FQGNSA. J lost 0 bases, V lost 5 bases, and 2 bases had no gene match. This CDR3 is built from 15 residues. The CDR3 region is CASSATSGSYNEQFF. The CDR3 DNA follows: TGTGCCAGCAGCGCGACTAGCGGCTCCTACAATGAGCAGTTCTTC.

The V and J genes are TRBV18 and TRBJ1-2; D remains unclear. Germline CDR1 is KGHSH and CDR2 is LQKENI. The CDR3 has 12 amino acids. V was trimmed by 2 bases and J by 11 bases, leaving 12 bases between them. The CDR3, as DNA: TGTGCCAGCTCACCAGAGGGAGGGCGGTACACCTTC. This sequence encodes CASSPEGGRYTF.

DNA for the CDR3: TGTGCCAGCAGCCAAAATAGACAGCGCGGGGGAGGGACCGGGGAGCTGTTTTTT. Protein sequence: CASSQNRQRGGGTGELFF. J is TRBJ2-2 and V is TRBV4-2, with TRBD2 matching 7 bases. The CDR3 totals 18 residues. Trimming at V came to 2 bases and at J to 5 bases, leaving 14 bases not matched to a gene. CDR1 LGHNA and CDR2 YNFKEQ come from the germline V gene.

The chain is built from TRBV7-9 and TRBJ2-7; 12 bases agree with TRBD2. V was clipped by 5 bases and J by 4 bases; unmatched bases: 12. The CDR3 runs 17 residues. CDR1 SEHNR and CDR2 FQNEAQ come from the germline V gene (reference sequence). The CDR3 reads CASSHTVTSGSRYEQYF. As DNA, the CDR3 is TGTGCCAGCAGCCATACCGTGACTAGCGGGAGTAGGTACGAGCAGTACTTC.

Only one count was recorded for this clone. The rearrangement joins TRBV28 to TRBJ1-2; TRBD1 matches 7 bases. V shed 5 bases and J 2 bases; nucleotides not matched to a gene: 14. Germline V gives CDR1 MDHEN, CDR2 SYDVKM. The CDR3 is made up of 17 amino acids. Here the CDR3 DNA reads TGTGCCAGCAGTCTACTAACATCAACAGGGGCGAACTATGGCTACACCTTC. Translated: CASSLLTSTGANYGYTF.

The chain links TRBV9 to TRBJ2-1; TRBD1 might be the D (6 bases). Germline CDR1 and CDR2: SGDLS and YYNGEE. Trimming took off 3 bases at V and 2 bases at J, with 12 bases between the two ends. The CDR3 runs 15 residues. The CDR3 DNA follows: TGTGCCAGCAGCGCCGGGACAACCGCCTACAATGAGCAGTTCTTC. The encoded protein is CASSAGTTAYNEQFF.

The chain has TRBV6-1 and TRBJ2-3, with D tentatively TRBD2 (5 bases). CDR1 is MNHNS, CDR2 SASEGT, per germline. This CDR3 has 11 residues. The V and J ends lost 6 bases and 7 bases respectively, with 8 bases between them. CDR3 loop: CASRDSNTQYF. Here the CDR3 DNA reads TGTGCCAGCAGGGACTCCAATACGCAGTATTTT.

The chain recombines TRBV5-4 with TRBJ2-3, with 9 bases identical to TRBD1. Germline lookup yields CDR1 SGHNT and CDR2 YYREEE (reference sequence). CDR3 length: 13 residues. Unmatched junction bases numbered 5, after V lost 4 bases and J lost 8 bases. In DNA form, the CDR3 reads TGTGCCAGCAGCCTCGGGGACAGGGCTACGCAGTATTTT. Its translation is CASSLGDRATQYF.

V is TRBV2 and J is TRBJ1-2, with a weak D call TRBD1 (6 bases). Germline V lookup: CDR1 SNHLY, CDR2 FYNNEI. V lost 3 bases, J lost 8 bases, and 16 bases lay in between. The length of the CDR3 is 14 residues. This CDR3 reads CASSEQGPQEGYTF. The CDR3 DNA reads as TGTGCCAGCAGTGAGCAGGGGCCCCAGGAGGGCTACACCTTC.

This clone came up once. J is TRBJ2-7 and V is TRBV6-5; 7 bases agree with TRBD2. The CDR3 spans 15 residues. CDR1 and CDR2 (germline): MNHEY, SVGAGI. With V trimmed by 2 bases and J by 5 bases, 9 bases remained unmatched. The CDR3 DNA reads as TGTGCCAGCAGTTACGATCGCGGGAGTTCGAACGAGCAGTACTTC. Amino acid sequence: CASSYDRGSSNEQYF.

The gene calls are TRBV5-8 and TRBJ1-1, with D hard to call. The CDR3 has 13 amino acids. The germline CDR1 and CDR2 sequences are SGHTS and YDEGEE. V was clipped by 4 bases and J by 5 bases, with 12 bases between them. The CDR3 sequence is CASSPPGRTEAFF. The CDR3 DNA reads as TGTGCCAGCAGCCCCCCAGGAAGGACTGAAGCTTTCTTT.

This chain uses TRBV6-5 with TRBJ1-1; weak D call: TRBD1 (6 bases). CDR1 is MNHEY, CDR2 SVGAGI, per germline. This CDR3 comprises 16 residues. The V and J ends lost 4 bases and 1 base respectively, with 16 bases between them. The CDR3 protein is CASSFRPPTGNTEAFF. The DNA of the CDR3 is TGTGCCAGCAGTTTCAGGCCCCCGACAGGGAACACTGAAGCTTTCTTT.

There are a few counts of this clone. The chain employs TRBV18 and TRBJ2-2, with TRBD2 matching 8 bases. V lost 3 bases to trimming and J lost 1 base; unmatched junction nucleotides: 4. This CDR3 has 16 residues. Germline CDR1 reads KGHSH; CDR2 reads LQKENI. CDR3: CASSPPAGGNTGELFF. CDR3 DNA sequence: TGTGCCAGCTCACCCCCCGCGGGGGGGAACACCGGGGAGCTGTTTTTT. Full variable domain (outside the CDR3, taken from reference TRBV18 and TRBJ2-2): NAGVMQNPRHLVRRRGQEARLRCSPMKGHSHVYWYRQLPEEGLKFMVYLQKENIIDESGMPKERFSAEFPKEGPSILRIQQVVRGDSAAYFCASSPPAGGNTGELFFGEGSRLTVL.